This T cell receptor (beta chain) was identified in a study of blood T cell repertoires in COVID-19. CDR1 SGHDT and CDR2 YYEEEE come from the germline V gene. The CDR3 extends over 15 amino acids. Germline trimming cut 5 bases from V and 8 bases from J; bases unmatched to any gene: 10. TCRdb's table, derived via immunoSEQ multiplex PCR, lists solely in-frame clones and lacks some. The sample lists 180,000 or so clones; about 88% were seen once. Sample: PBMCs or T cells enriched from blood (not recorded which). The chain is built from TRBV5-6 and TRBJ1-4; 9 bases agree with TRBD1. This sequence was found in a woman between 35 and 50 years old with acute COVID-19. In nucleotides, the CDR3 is TGTGCCAGCAGTCTCGGCGGGGACAGGGTGGAAAAACTGTTTTTT. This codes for CASSLGGDRVEKLFF. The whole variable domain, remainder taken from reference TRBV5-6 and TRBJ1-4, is DAGVTQSPTHLIKTRGQQVTLRCSPKSGHDTVSWYQQALGQGPQFIFQYYEEEERQRGNFPDRFSGHQFPNYSSELNVNALLLGDSALYLCASSLGGDRVEKLFFGSGTQLSVL.